This TCR beta chain is from a study of OX40 agonist ivuxolimab in advanced cancers. Study at large: Partial responses occurred in Three dose-escalation patients, one with hepatocellular carcinoma and two with cutaneous melanoma.

Study-wide results and caveats: CD4+ and CD8+ T cells in blood underwent clonal expansion by week 6 at 0.1 to 3.0 mg/kg.

Profiled with immunoSEQ multiplex PCR; TCRdb holds only in-frame clones, not every one. The sample holds over 45,000 clones, around 83% seen once. On this clone itself: Its antigen is still unknown.

Trimming took 4 bases from V and 18 from J, leaving 16 bases between them. There are 12 residues in the CDR3. Germline V gene data show CDR1 as KGHSH and CDR2 as LQKENI. The clonotype was recovered from an adult with an advanced solid tumor such as melanoma, head and neck, liver or kidney cancer. This rearrangement joins TRBV18 to TRBJ1-6, with D hard to call. This material consisted of CD4+ or CD8+ T cells sorted from blood, taken in a trial of the OX40 agonist ivuxolimab. The CDR3 bases are TGTGCCAGCTCACTTCCTGGCGGCCTACCCCACTTT. Translated, it gives CASSLPGGLPHF.